Each of the 16 T cell receptor gamma chains below was sequenced from the same sample in a study of human gamma delta and Vdelta1 T cells. TCRdb re-called clones from the PCR reads using CATT. The table includes 850 to 1,000 gamma-chain clones, around 4% detected once. Sequences were obtained from naive CD27+ Vdelta1 gamma-delta T cells from blood. The origin of the receptors is a human donor in good health.

Remarks on this clone: TCRdb's listed protein matches a much larger clone and diverges from this DNA's translation at residue 8, likely through a read error; the protein shown comes from the DNA. V is TRGV9 and J is TRGJ1 or TRGJ2. V was clipped by 1 base and J by 12 bases; unmatched bases: 6. The CDR3 has 11 amino acids. Germline CDR1 is GITISATS and CDR2 is ISYDGTV (reference sequence). As DNA, the CDR3 is TGTGCCTTGTGGGAGGTTGGCAGGAAACTCTTT. Encoded protein: CALWEVGRKLF.

On this clone itself: For this DNA, TCRdb reports the protein of a much larger clone, which diverges at residue 5, most likely from a read error; the protein presented here is translated directly from the DNA. This rearrangement joins TRGV9 to TRGJ1 or TRGJ2. The CDR3 is 11 residues long. CDR1 is GITISATS, CDR2 ISYDGTV, per germline (reference sequence). V lost 5 bases to trimming and J lost 10 bases; unmatched junction nucleotides: 8. The CDR3 spells CALWGVGKKLF. CDR3 coding DNA: TGTGCCTTGTGGGGGGTTGGCAAGAAACTCTTT.

The rearrangement joins TRGV8 to TRGJ1 or TRGJ2. TCRdb leaves out the J gene; it was filled in here by matching the DNA to germline. CDR1 and CDR2 from the germline V gene are VENAVY and YDSYNSRV. There are 14 residues in the CDR3. V lost 5 bases to trimming and J lost 3 bases; unmatched junction nucleotides: 10. The DNA for the CDR3 is TGTGCCACCTGGGTCCAGAGGCGTTATTATAAGAAACTCTTT. As protein: CATWVQRRYYKKLF.

This clone was seen a handful of times. TCRdb has a much larger clone's protein, which differs at residue 6 from the translation of this DNA, likely because of a read error; what is shown is the protein translated from the DNA. This rearrangement joins TRGV5 to TRGJ1 or TRGJ2. Germline loops: CDR1 VINAFY, CDR2 YDVSNSKD. V was clipped by 3 bases and J by 7 bases; unmatched bases: 6. This CDR3 has 12 amino acids. CDR3 loop: CATWDGPYKKLF. CDR3 nucleotides: TGTGCCACCTGGGACGGGCCCTATAAGAAACTCTTT.

Comment on this clone: Translating this DNA gives a protein that differs at residue 13 from the TCRdb one, which belongs to a much larger clone; a read error is likely, and the protein shown is this translation. The chain joins TRGV9 to TRGJP. Germline loops: CDR1 GITISATS, CDR2 ISYDGTV (reference sequence). This CDR3 spans 15 amino acids. This chain's CDR3 is CALWERELGKKIRVF. The CDR3 DNA reads as TGTGCCTTGTGGGAGCGGGAGTTGGGCAAAAAAATCAGGGTATTT.

Of note for this clone: The amino acid sequence in TCRdb belongs to a much larger clone and departs from this DNA's translation at residue 4, likely a sequencing read error; the sequence shown is translated from the DNA. V is TRGV9 and J is TRGJ1 or TRGJ2. The V and J ends lost 7 bases and 4 bases, in that order; junction bases with no gene match: 4. CDR1 and CDR2 (germline): GITISATS, ISYDGTV (reference sequence). CDR3 length: 11 residues. CDR3 in DNA: TGTGCCTTGTGTATATATTATAAGAAACTCTTT. Translated, it gives CALCIYYKKLF.

By sample fraction, this clone is large (0.1 to 1%). A clone one base away is much larger, so this may be a read error. This chain connects TRGV9 to TRGJ1 or TRGJ2. This CDR3 region has 11 residues. The germline gives CDR1 GITISATS, CDR2 ISYDGTV (reference sequence). CDR3 sequence (DNA): TGTGCCTGGTGGGAGGTTGGCAAGAAACTCTTT. Its protein product is CAWWEVGKKLF.

In the case of this clone: A read error likely explains this, since a far larger clone differs by one base. Other nucleotide sequences in the sample specify the same CDR3. The J gene is TRGJ1 or TRGJ2, the V gene TRGV9. V was clipped by 1 base and J by 6 bases; unmatched bases: 18. Germline CDR1 and CDR2: GITISATS and ISYDGTV (reference sequence). This CDR3 comprises 17 residues. The CDR3 DNA reads TGTGCCTTGTGGGAGGTTGATACACAAGAGTTTTCTTATAAGAAACTCTTT. It codes for CALWEVDTQEFSYKKLF.

In its sample, this clone was seen a few times. One base separates it from a far larger clone, so it is likely a read error. Different DNA sequences within this sample yield the same CDR3. J is TRGJ1 or TRGJ2 and V is TRGV9. CDR3 length equals 11 residues. CDR1 and CDR2 (germline): GITISATS, ISYDGTV (reference sequence). With 6 bases clipped from V and 2 bases from J, the junction kept 1 base outside the gene matches. The CDR3 DNA follows: TGTGCCTTGTGGTATTATTATAAGAAACTCTTT. It yields the protein CALWYYYKKLF.

A few counts support this clone. The TCRdb protein, from a much larger clone, departs from this DNA's translation at residue 4, likely by read error; the protein shown derives from the DNA. The J gene is TRGJ1 or TRGJ2, the V gene TRGV3. The CDR3 has 12 amino acids. Germline CDR1 reads VTNTFY; CDR2 reads YDVSTARD (reference sequence). CDR3 sequence: CATLDRPFEKLF. CDR3 nucleotides: TGTGCCACCTTGGACAGGCCGTTCGAGAAACTCTTT.

The sample holds a few counts of this clone. The protein TCRdb gives is from a much larger clone and does not agree with this DNA's translation at residue 7, likely a read error; the protein shown here comes from the DNA. This sequence joins TRGV9 and TRGJ1 or TRGJ2. The CDR3 totals 11 residues. Per germline, CDR1 GITISATS and CDR2 ISYDGTV (reference sequence). Trimming at V came to 1 base and at J to 10 bases, leaving 4 bases not matched to a gene. CDR3 loop: CALWEVSKKLF. The CDR3 DNA sequence: TGTGCCTTGTGGGAGGTTAGCAAGAAACTCTTT.

The chain links TRGV8 to TRGJP2. The CDR3 totals 15 residues. With 4 bases clipped from V and 0 bases from J, the junction kept 5 bases outside the gene matches. The germline CDR1 and CDR2 sequences are VENAVY and YDSYNSRV. The CDR3 bases are TGTGCCACCTGGGACCAAAATAGTAGTGATTGGATCAAGACGTTT. It is translated as CATWDQNSSDWIKTF.

This clone has just a few counts. The protein that TCRdb holds for this DNA derives from a much larger clone and differs from the translated DNA at residue 14, which likely indicates a read error; the protein shown here is translated from the DNA. Other DNA sequences of this sample code for an identical CDR3. This chain uses TRGV9 with TRGJ1 or TRGJ2. The germline CDR1 and CDR2 sequences are GITISATS and ISYDGTV (reference sequence). CDR3 size: 17 residues. The CDR3 is CALWEVDTQEFSYRKLF. As DNA, the CDR3 is TGTGCCTTGTGGGAGGTCGATACACAAGAGTTTTCTTATAGGAAACTATTT.

A few counts support this clone. This DNA translates differently at residue 10 from the TCRdb protein, which is that of a much larger clone; a read error is likely, and the protein shown is the DNA's own translation. The chain couples TRGV8 to TRGJ1 or TRGJ2. Germline loops: CDR1 VENAVY, CDR2 YDSYNSRV. The CDR3 spans 14 residues. In nucleotides, the CDR3 is TGTGCCACCTGGGATATTGAGAATTATCATAAGAAACTCTTT. Protein product: CATWDIENYHKKLF.

To note about this clone: The protein TCRdb lists belongs to a much larger clone and differs from this DNA's translation at residue 3, which points to a read error; the protein shown is made from the DNA. The gene calls are TRGV9 and TRGJ1 or TRGJ2. Looked up from germline, CDR1 is GITISATS and CDR2 is ISYDGTV (reference sequence). CDR3 length equals 11 residues. The CDR3 loop reads CAVWYYYKKLF. CDR3 bases: TGTGCCGTGTGGTATTATTATAAGAAGCTCTTT.

This clone was found a few times. A far larger clone is a single base away, which makes a read error likely. V gene TRGV9 combines with J gene TRGJ1 or TRGJ2. The CDR3 is 11 residues long. In germline, CDR1 is GITISATS, CDR2 ISYDGTV (reference sequence). CDR3 coding DNA: TGTGCCTTGTGGGATGGTTATAAGAAGCTCTTT. It specifies CALWDGYKKLF.